The 27 T cell receptor beta chains below were found in one sample sequenced in a study of cytotoxic CD8 clonotypes in ibrutinib-treated CLL. The method was immunoSEQ multiplex PCR; TCRdb's version includes in-frame clones alone and lacks a portion of them. The sample shows approximately 150,000 clones, roughly 80% of them seen only once. Material: PBMCs, obtained after 12 months of ibrutinib treatment. These receptors came from a human donor with chronic lymphocytic leukemia.

This clone was seen only a few times. J is TRBJ1-4 and V is TRBV7-9; D remains unclear. CDR3 length: 14 residues. V was shortened by 5 bases and J by 8 bases, with 15 bases between the two germline ends. Per germline, CDR1 SEHNR and CDR2 FQNEAQ (reference sequence). The CDR3 spells CASSPPRPGEKLFF. The CDR3, as DNA: TGTGCCAGCAGCCCACCCAGGCCGGGAGAAAAACTGTTTTTT.

V is TRBV18 and J is TRBJ2-7; 12 nucleotides align to TRBD2. Germline CDR1 is KGHSH and CDR2 is LQKENI. J lost 4 bases, V lost 3 bases, and 4 bases had no gene match. This CDR3 comprises 15 residues. This chain's CDR3 is CASSPITSGGYEQYF. CDR3 nucleotides: TGTGCCAGCTCACCCATAACTAGCGGGGGGTACGAGCAGTACTTC. Complete variable domain (other parts from reference TRBV18 and TRBJ2-7): NAGVMQNPRHLVRRRGQEARLRCSPMKGHSHVYWYRQLPEEGLKFMVYLQKENIIDESGMPKERFSAEFPKEGPSILRIQQVVRGDSAAYFCASSPITSGGYEQYFGPGTRLTVT.

This rearrangement joins TRBV10-3 to TRBJ2-3; TRBD2 matches at 8 bases. The CDR3 sequence is 15 residues long. V trimming: 4 bases; J trimming: 6 bases; junction bases outside the gene matches: 9. Germline-derived CDR1 and CDR2 are ENHRY and SYGVKD. The CDR3: CAISGTGGSADTQYF. The CDR3 DNA follows: TGTGCCATCAGTGGTACGGGAGGGAGCGCCGATACGCAGTATTTT.

To note about this clone: At the DNA level, this CDR3 is encoded by other sequences in the same sample as well. The J gene is TRBJ1-2, the V gene TRBV20-1; no clear D gene. The CDR3 sequence is 11 residues long. Trimming took 1 base from V and 5 from J, leaving 5 bases between them. Germline V gene lookup returns CDR1 DFQATT and CDR2 SNEGSKA (reference sequence). The CDR3 DNA reads as TGCAGTGCTAGAGTCGGGTATGGCTACACCTTC. It encodes CSARVGYGYTF.

The V call is TRBV11-2, the J call TRBJ1-2; 9 bases agree with TRBD1. The CDR3 totals 13 residues. Germline V lookup: CDR1 SGHAT, CDR2 FQNNGV. After removal of 3 bases from V and 4 bases from J, the junction contained 0 bases not matched to a gene. This chain's CDR3 is CASSLDRGYGYTF. In DNA form, the CDR3 reads TGTGCCAGCAGCTTGGACAGGGGCTATGGCTACACCTTC.

The rearrangement uses TRBV15 and TRBJ2-4, with D tentatively TRBD1 or TRBD2 (6 bases each). The CDR3 spans 17 residues. Germline V CDR1 and CDR2: LNHNV, YYDKDF (reference sequence). Trimming took off 3 bases at V and 0 bases at J, with 15 bases between the two ends. Here the CDR3 DNA reads TGTGCCACCAGCAGCTATGAGGGGGGCTTAGCCAAAAACATTCAGTACTTC. Encoded protein: CATSSYEGGLAKNIQYF. The variable domain in full, completed from reference TRBV15 and TRBJ2-4, reads DAMVIQNPRYQVTQFGKPVTLSCSQTLNHNVMYWYQQKSSQAPKLLFHYYDKDFNNEADTPDNFQSRRPNTSFCFLDIRSPGLGDTAMYLCATSSYEGGLAKNIQYFGAGTRLSVL.

The V and J genes are TRBV7-9 and TRBJ2-2, with 8 bases matching TRBD1. The CDR3 is 16 amino acids. CDR1 SEHNR and CDR2 FQNEAQ come from the germline V gene (reference sequence). V lost 4 bases to trimming and J lost 4 bases; unmatched junction nucleotides: 8. The CDR3 region is CASSSPTGVGTGELFF. The CDR3, as DNA: TGTGCCAGCAGCTCGCCGACAGGGGTGGGCACCGGGGAGCTGTTTTTT.

This rearrangement joins TRBV9 to TRBJ2-7; weak D call: TRBD2 (5 bases). V lost 3 bases and J 3 bases, leaving 16 bases between the germline ends. The CDR3 runs to 15 residues. Germline CDR1 is SGDLS and CDR2 is YYNGEE. The CDR3: CASSASLLGIYEQYF. The DNA of the CDR3 is TGTGCCAGCAGCGCCTCGTTACTAGGGATCTACGAGCAGTACTTC.

The V call is TRBV6-6, the J call TRBJ1-1; maybe TRBD1 (6 bases). The V gene's germline CDR1 is MNHNY and CDR2 SVGAGI (reference sequence). This CDR3 is built from 13 residues. Deletions cut 2 bases from V and 5 bases from J, with 9 bases between. CDR3 DNA sequence: TGTGCCAGCAGTTACGGGGGCCAAACTGAAGCTTTCTTT. As protein: CASSYGGQTEAFF.

The rearrangement uses TRBV28 and TRBJ2-2; a possible D gene is TRBD2 (5 bases). V dropped 6 bases and J dropped 2 bases, with 10 bases sitting between them. The CDR3 runs 14 residues. Germline V gene lookup returns CDR1 MDHEN and CDR2 SYDVKM. The CDR3 spells CASRVASNTGELFF. CDR3 in DNA: TGTGCCAGCAGGGTAGCGAGTAACACCGGGGAGCTGTTTTTT.

This chain links TRBV19 with TRBJ2-1, with D possibly TRBD2 on 5 matching bases. CDR1 and CDR2 (germline): LNHDA, SQIVND (reference sequence). V shed 1 base and J shed 2 bases, with 6 bases lying between them. The CDR3 runs 14 residues. Here the CDR3 reads CASSIGTPYNEQFF. The CDR3 DNA follows: TGTGCCAGTAGTATAGGGACTCCCTACAATGAGCAGTTCTTC.

There are a few counts of this clone. J is TRBJ1-1 and V is TRBV7-9; D is undetermined. V shed 8 bases and J shed 0 bases, with 13 bases lying between them. CDR1 and CDR2 (germline): SEHNR, FQNEAQ (reference sequence). The CDR3 runs 14 residues. In DNA, the CDR3 is TGTGCCAGCCTCCCCGATACTATGAACACTGAAGCTTTCTTT. Translation gives CASLPDTMNTEAFF.

The gene calls are TRBV4-3 and TRBJ1-2; the match to TRBD1 covers 10 bases. The CDR3 totals 15 residues. The J segment lost 6 bases and the V segment lost 0 bases, leaving 4 bases of the junction unmatched. The V gene's germline CDR1 is LGHNA and CDR2 YSLEER. CDR3 coding DNA: TGCGCCAGCAGCCAAGACCTCGGGACAGGGGATGGCTACACCTTC. It specifies CASSQDLGTGDGYTF.

V and J are TRBV28 and TRBJ2-2; 8 bases are a match to TRBD1. The length of the CDR3 is 13 residues. Trimming at V came to 6 bases and at J to 6 bases, leaving 3 bases not matched to a gene. Germline CDR1 MDHEN, CDR2 SYDVKM. CDR3 DNA: TGTGCCAGCAGACTCAGGGGGCCCGGGGAGCTGTTTTTT. This sequence encodes CASRLRGPGELFF.

This clone was seen once. J is TRBJ2-7 and V is TRBV6-1, with D unclear. CDR3 length: 15 residues. Trimming removed 1 base from V and 3 bases from J, with 13 bases in between. Germline V gene lookup returns CDR1 MNHNS and CDR2 SASEGT. The CDR3 sequence is CASSEVGNPFYEQYF. As DNA, the CDR3 is TGTGCCAGCAGTGAAGTGGGAAACCCTTTCTACGAGCAGTACTTC.

The chain couples TRBV2 to TRBJ1-4, with a possible D match to TRBD1 (6 bases). V lost 0 bases, J lost 2 bases, and 16 bases lay in between. Germline V gene data show CDR1 as SNHLY and CDR2 as FYNNEI. The CDR3 covers 18 residues. The DNA of the CDR3 is TGTGCCAGCAGTGAAGCTTACAGGGTTTTGCGCACTAATGAAAAACTGTTTTTT. Translating it yields CASSEAYRVLRTNEKLFF.

CDR3 sequence reads: CASSLNGGNTIYF. CDR3 in DNA: TGTGCCAGCAGCCTCAACGGTGGAAACACCATATATTTT. V gene TRBV28 combines with J gene TRBJ1-3, with D hard to call. Germline loops: CDR1 MDHEN, CDR2 SYDVKM. The CDR3 runs to 13 residues. V lost 6 bases to trimming and J lost 3 bases, with 9 bases between them.

This clone was counted a few times. The rearrangement uses TRBV7-9 and TRBJ2-7; 12 positions match TRBD2. The CDR3 consists of 14 residues. Germline trimming cut 3 bases from V and 3 bases from J; bases unmatched to any gene: 0. CDR1 is SEHNR and CDR2 is FQNEAQ in the germline V gene (reference sequence). The CDR3 spells CASSLTSGGYEQYF. In DNA, the CDR3 is TGTGCCAGCAGCTTGACTAGCGGGGGCTACGAGCAGTACTTC.

The chain uses TRBV4-2 and TRBJ2-1; D remains ambiguous. The CDR3 is made up of 15 amino acids. The germline gives CDR1 LGHNA, CDR2 YNFKEQ. V was shortened by 4 bases and J by 4 bases, with 14 bases between the two germline ends. CDR3 in DNA: TGTGCCAGCAGCCGATTAGGAGACCTTTACAATGAGCAGTTCTTC. Residues: CASSRLGDLYNEQFF.

The chain joins TRBV15 to TRBJ1-1; unclear D gene. This CDR3 spans 12 amino acids. The germline CDR1 and CDR2 sequences are LNHNV and YYDKDF (reference sequence). The ends were cut back, 0 bases at V and 6 bases at J, with 5 bases in the middle. CDR3 bases: TGTGCCACCAGCAGAGATACTCCTGAAGCTTTCTTT. This gives the protein CATSRDTPEAFF.

V and J are TRBV2 and TRBJ1-4; D may be TRBD1 (5 bases). V lost 6 bases and J 7 bases, leaving 21 bases between the germline ends. This CDR3 spans 16 amino acids. Germline V gives CDR1 SNHLY, CDR2 FYNNEI. CDR3 DNA sequence: TGTGCCAGCAGCCGTCGTGAACAGGCCGGTGGTGAAAAACTGTTTTTT. Protein sequence: CASSRREQAGGEKLFF.

The chain links TRBV10-1 to TRBJ2-2; 9 bases line up with TRBD1. Per germline, CDR1 WNHNN and CDR2 SYGVQD (reference sequence). The CDR3 totals 16 residues. J gave up 5 bases and V 0 bases, and 4 bases lay outside the gene matches. The CDR3 reads CASSESRDRDTGELFF. The CDR3 DNA reads TGCGCCAGCAGTGAGTCGAGGGACAGGGATACCGGGGAGCTGTTTTTT.

This sequence joins TRBV27 and TRBJ2-1; D not certain. The CDR3 has 12 amino acids. Between the trimmed V and J ends, which lost 3 bases and 6 bases, there was a span of 6 bases. Germline CDR1 and CDR2: MNHEY and SMNVEV (reference sequence). The CDR3 region has the DNA TGTGCCAGCAGTTTTGACTTCAATGAGCAGTTCTTC. Translating it yields CASSFDFNEQFF.

The chain recombines TRBV7-9 with TRBJ1-2; unclear D gene. Germline values: CDR1 SEHNR, CDR2 FQNEAQ (reference sequence). Trimming cost V 5 bases and J 2 bases, with 12 bases left between them. This CDR3 is built from 14 residues. The CDR3 protein is CASSPKSVNYGYTF. Here the CDR3 DNA reads TGTGCCAGCAGCCCCAAATCGGTCAACTATGGCTACACCTTC.

V is TRBV7-9 and J is TRBJ2-5, with D tentatively TRBD2 (6 bases). CDR1 is SEHNR, CDR2 FQNEAQ, per germline (reference sequence). Between the trimmed V and J ends, which lost 5 bases and 4 bases, there was a span of 20 bases. The length of the CDR3 is 16 residues. The CDR3 spells CASSATPGLLRETQYF. In DNA, the CDR3 is TGTGCCAGCAGCGCGACACCGGGACTGTTGAGAGAGACCCAGTACTTC. The full variable domain, in which reference TRBV7-9 and TRBJ2-5 provide the parts outside the CDR3, is DTGVSQNPRHKITKRGQNVTFRCDPISEHNRLYWYRQTLGQGPEFLTYFQNEAQLEKSRLLSDRFSAERPKGSFSTLEIQRTEQGDSAMYLCASSATPGLLRETQYFGPGTRLLVL.

This rearrangement joins TRBV25-1 to TRBJ2-1, with 9 bases lining up with TRBD2. Germline V gene sequence: CDR1 MGHDK, CDR2 SYGVNS. V dropped 9 bases and J dropped 4; count of bases not matched to a gene: 7. The CDR3 length is 14 residues. CDR3 sequence reads: CASRASGRYNEQFF. CDR3 nucleotides: TGTGCCAGTCGGGCCAGCGGGAGGTACAATGAGCAGTTCTTC. Using reference TRBV25-1 and TRBJ2-1 for the parts outside the CDR3, the full variable domain is EADIYQTPRYLVIGTGKKITLECSQTMGHDKMYWYQQDPGMELHLIHYSYGVNSTEKGDLSSESTVSRIRTEHFPLTLESARPSHTSQYLCASRASGRYNEQFFGPGTRLTVL.

This clone was found a few times. The rearrangement links TRBV18 to TRBJ2-7; possible D gene TRBD2, 6 bases. V lost 0 bases to trimming and J lost 6 bases, with 15 bases between them. Germline CDR1 KGHSH, CDR2 LQKENI. The CDR3 spans 15 residues. The CDR3 nucleotides read TGTGCCAGCTCACCACCGTTAGGGAAGGGACTCGAGCAGTACTTC. Translation gives CASSPPLGKGLEQYF.